Listed below are T cell receptor beta chains from one sample, sequenced in a study of shared clonotypes between healthy human individuals. Repertoires were generated with immunoSEQ multiplex PCR, while TCRdb's copy carries only in-frame clones and drops some. Of approximately 2.1 million clones listed, about 92% are singletons. Sequenced: naive CD4+ T cells from PBMCs. All receptors come from a man younger than 30 in good health. Some clones in this sample may be carry-over from other donors' samples. Each CDR3 is given with its conserved first and last residue. A D gene is named only where the DNA matches it firmly. Clone size is not always given. Where it is, it says once, few, many or a class for expanded clones.

D | J | V | size | DNA | CDR3
. | TRBJ2-3 | TRBV29-1 | . | TGCAGCGTTGAACTAGCCACAGATACGCAGTATTTT | CSVELATDTQYF
. | TRBJ2-7 | TRBV5-1 | . | TGCGCCAGCAGTCCCGAATTGGGTCAGGGAAGTTACGAGCAGTACTTC | CASSPELGQGSYEQYF
. | TRBJ2-5 | TRBV27 | . | TGTGCCAGCAGTTTTACGACCACTGCCGAGACCCAGTACTTC | CASSFTTTAETQYF
TRBD1 | TRBJ2-7 | TRBV28 | . | TGTGCCAGCAGTACCCCGGGGACAGGGGGGGGAGAGCAGTACTTC | CASSTPGTGGGEQYF
. | TRBJ2-1 | TRBV28 | . | TGTGCCAGCAGTGCCCGGGACCCGTACTCCTACAATGAGCAGTTCTTC | CASSARDPYSYNEQFF
. | TRBJ2-7 | TRBV19 | once | TGTGCCAGTAGCTTTATCCATTCCGGGACCCCCTACGAGCAGTACTTC | CASSFIHSGTPYEQYF
. | TRBJ2-7 | TRBV4-2 | . | TGTGCCAGCAGCCAACCCGGGGCCCTTAGGGGGTCCTACGAGCAGTACTTC | CASSQPGALRGSYEQYF
. | TRBJ1-2 | TRBV5-4 | . | TGTGCCAGCAGCGCCTCGGGGCTCTATGGCTACACCTTC | CASSASGLYGYTF
. | TRBJ2-7 | TRBV28 | . | TGTGCCACCGTGGGATATGGACAGTCCTACGAGCAGTACTTC | CATVGYGQSYEQYF
. | TRBJ1-2 | TRBV10-1 | once | TGCGCCAGCGGTATTATCCCTACGGGCTACACCTTC | CASGIIPTGYTF
. | TRBJ1-5 | TRBV6-5 | . | TGTGCCAGCAGTTACTCGAGAAATCAGCCCCAGCATTTT | CASSYSRNQPQHF
TRBD1 | TRBJ2-7 | TRBV5-5 | . | TGTGCCAGCAGCGCTACAGACAGGGAAAGAAGCGAGCAGTACTTC | CASSATDRERSEQYF
TRBD1 | TRBJ1-1 | TRBV5-4 | . | TGTGCCAGCAGCCCTTCGGGACAGCTCGACACTGAAGCTTTCTTT | CASSPSGQLDTEAFF
. | TRBJ1-1 | TRBV7-9 | . | TGTGCCAGCAGCTTTGCACAGGGAAGTACTGAAGCTTTCTTT | CASSFAQGSTEAFF
TRBD1 | TRBJ2-6 | TRBV18 | . | TGTGCCAGCTCATCTATCCCGGGACAGGGGGCTGGGGCCAACGTCCTGACTTTC | CASSSIPGQGAGANVLTF
. | TRBJ2-1 | TRBV18 | . | TGTGCCAGCTCACCACACAGAGACAATGAGCAGTTCTTC | CASSPHRDNEQFF
. | TRBJ1-2 | TRBV5-4 | few | TGTGCCAGCAGCTTGGGGGCGGGCCGGCCGGATGGCTACACCTTC | CASSLGAGRPDGYTF
. | TRBJ2-1 | TRBV5-1 | . | TGCGCCAGCAGCTTGGAGAAGGGAAGGGATGAGCAGTTCTTC | CASSLEKGRDEQFF
. | TRBJ2-5 | TRBV25-1 | once | TGTGCCAGCAGGAATAGGGGGAAAGAGACCCAGTACTTC | CASRNRGKETQYF
. | TRBJ2-3 | TRBV5-1 | . | TGCGCCAGCAGCCCCGGGATCCCTCAGACAGATACGCAGTATTTT | CASSPGIPQTDTQYF
TRBD1 | TRBJ2-2 | TRBV2 | . | TGTGCCAGCAAGCTGCAGGGGGCGTTGGCCGGGGAGCTGTTTTTT | CASKLQGALAGELFF
TRBD2 | TRBJ2-7 | TRBV7-2 | . | TGTGCCAGCAGCTTAGGGGGGGACTACTTCTACGAGCAGTACTTC | CASSLGGDYFYEQYF
. | TRBJ2-1 | TRBV19 | . | TGTGCCAGTAGTGGGACCAGGGGCAATGAGCAGTTCTTC | CASSGTRGNEQFF
. | TRBJ2-7 | TRBV18 | . | TGTGCCAGCTCCCTGGGACTCCGCTACGAGCAGTACTTC | CASSLGLRYEQYF
TRBD2 | TRBJ2-3 | TRBV28 | . | TGTGCCAGCAGCCTTACCCCCGGACTAGCGGGAGCACCGGATACGCAGTATTTT | CASSLTPGLAGAPDTQYF
TRBD2 | TRBJ2-2 | TRBV4-1 | few | TGCGCCAGCAGACTAGCGGGAGCGGTCCCCGGGGAGCTGTTTTTT | CASRLAGAVPGELFF
TRBD1 | TRBJ2-7 | TRBV30 | . | TGTGCCTGGAGACCCTCAGACAGGGGATCCTACGAGCAGTACTTC | CAWRPSDRGSYEQYF
. | TRBJ1-4 | TRBV2 | . | TGTGCCAGCAGTTTGGACGGAAAACTGTTTTTT | CASSLDGKLFF
TRBD2 | TRBJ2-1 | TRBV6-1 | . | TGTGCCAGCAGTGAAGGGGAGGGGACTAGCGGCTACAATGAGCAGTTCTTC | CASSEGEGTSGYNEQFF
. | TRBJ1-2 | TRBV5-6 | . | TGTGCCAGCAGCTTATCATCCGGGGAGGGCTATGGCTACACCTTC | CASSLSSGEGYGYTF
TRBD2 | TRBJ2-5 | TRBV19 | . | TGTGCCAGTAGTGTAGCGGGAGTCCTAGAGACCCAGTACTTC | CASSVAGVLETQYF
. | TRBJ2-1 | TRBV6-5 | . | TGTGCCAGCACCCGTAACAATGAGCAGTTCTTC | CASTRNNEQFF
TRBD2 | TRBJ2-3 | TRBV11-2 | once | TGTGCCAGCAGCTTCAGGACTAGCGGAAAAGGGAATACGCAGTATTTT | CASSFRTSGKGNTQYF
TRBD1 | TRBJ2-7 | TRBV28 | . | TGTGCCAGCAGACAGAGACAGGGTTGGCACGAGCAGTACTTC | CASRQRQGWHEQYF
. | TRBJ1-1 | TRBV6-5 | . | TGTGCCAGCAGTTACTCGACGGCGAACACTGAAGCTTTCTTT | CASSYSTANTEAFF
TRBD2 | TRBJ2-7 | TRBV18 | . | TGTGCCAGCTCACCTTCTGTTGGGACTAGCGGTTACGAGCAGTACTTC | CASSPSVGTSGYEQYF
. | TRBJ1-6 | TRBV4-3 | . | TGCGCCAGCAGCCAAGATGACGATTCACCCCTCCACTTT | CASSQDDDSPLHF
. | TRBJ2-7 | TRBV7-9 | . | TGTGCCAGCAGCTTAGACGGATTTAGATCCTACGAGCAGTACTTC | CASSLDGFRSYEQYF
. | TRBJ1-1 | TRBV6-1 | few | TGTGCCATGAGGATCGGCACTGAAGCTTTCTTT | CAMRIGTEAFF
TRBD1 | TRBJ1-5 | TRBV7-2 | once | TGTGCCAGCAGCTTAGGGACAGGGGATCAGCCCCAGCATTTT | CASSLGTGDQPQHF
TRBD1 | TRBJ1-1 | TRBV6-5 | . | TGTGCCAGCAGTTGGGGACAGGGCCTGAACACTGAAGCTTTCTTT | CASSWGQGLNTEAFF
TRBD1 | TRBJ1-5 | TRBV4-1 | . | TGCGCCAGCAGCCAGTTCCTCAGGGGGCCCCATCAGCCCCAGCATTTT | CASSQFLRGPHQPQHF
TRBD1 | TRBJ1-2 | TRBV6-1 | . | TGTGCCAGCAGCGGTCGACAGGGGGCAGGTGGCTACACCTTC | CASSGRQGAGGYTF
TRBD2 | TRBJ2-7 | TRBV6-5 | . | TGTGCCAGCGGGAGGACTAGTCTCCTCTACGAGCAGTACTTC | CASGRTSLLYEQYF
. | TRBJ2-5 | TRBV7-3 | once | TGTGCCAGCAGCTTAATGGGCCTGCTCCAAGAGACCCAGTACTTC | CASSLMGLLQETQYF
. | TRBJ2-2 | TRBV7-8 | . | TGTGCCAGCAGCTTATCCCGCCTGACCGGGGAGCTGTTTTTT | CASSLSRLTGELFF
. | TRBJ2-7 | TRBV7-9 | . | TGTGCCAGCAGCCCGACGACATTCAACTCCTACGAGCAGTACTTC | CASSPTTFNSYEQYF
. | TRBJ1-1 | TRBV6-6 | . | TGTGCCAGCAGTTACTCTGGAGGGGGGAACACTGAAGCTTTCTTT | CASSYSGGGNTEAFF